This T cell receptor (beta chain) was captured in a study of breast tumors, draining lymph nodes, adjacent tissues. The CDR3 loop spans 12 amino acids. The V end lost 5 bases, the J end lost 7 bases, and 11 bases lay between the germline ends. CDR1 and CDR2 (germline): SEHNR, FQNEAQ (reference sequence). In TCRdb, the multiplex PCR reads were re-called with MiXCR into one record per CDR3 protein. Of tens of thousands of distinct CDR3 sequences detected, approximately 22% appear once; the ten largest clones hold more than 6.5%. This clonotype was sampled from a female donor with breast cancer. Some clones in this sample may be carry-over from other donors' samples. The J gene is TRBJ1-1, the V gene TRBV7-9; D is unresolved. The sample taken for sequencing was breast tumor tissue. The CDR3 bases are TGTGCCAGCAGCCTTGGACCTATTGAAGCTTTCTTT. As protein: CASSLGPIEAFF. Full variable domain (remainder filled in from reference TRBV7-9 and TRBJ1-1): DTGVSQNPRHKITKRGQNVTFRCDPISEHNRLYWYRQTLGQGPEFLTYFQNEAQLEKSRLLSDRFSAERPKGSFSTLEIQRTEQGDSAMYLCASSLGPIEAFFGQGTRLTVV.